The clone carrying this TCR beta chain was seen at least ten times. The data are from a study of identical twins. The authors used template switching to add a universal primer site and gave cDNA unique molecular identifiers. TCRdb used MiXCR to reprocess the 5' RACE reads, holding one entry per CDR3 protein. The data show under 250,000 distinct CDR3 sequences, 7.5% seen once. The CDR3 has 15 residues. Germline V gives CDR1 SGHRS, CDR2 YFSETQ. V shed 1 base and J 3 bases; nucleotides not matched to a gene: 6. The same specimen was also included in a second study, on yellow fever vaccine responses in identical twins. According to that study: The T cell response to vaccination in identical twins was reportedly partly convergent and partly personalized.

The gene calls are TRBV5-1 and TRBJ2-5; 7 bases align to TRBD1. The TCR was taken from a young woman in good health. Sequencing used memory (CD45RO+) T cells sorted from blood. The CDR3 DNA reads TGCGCCAGCAGCTTGAGGGACAGACTAAAAGAGACCCAGTACTTC. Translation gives CASSLRDRLKETQYF.